Only a few counts were recorded for the clone carrying this T cell receptor beta chain. The antigen remains undetermined. Attached unique molecular identifiers marked individual cDNA molecules. TCRdb passed the 5' RACE reads through MiXCR, listing each CDR3 protein once. The sample lists tens of thousands of distinct CDR3 sequences; over 12% were seen once. The CDR3 sequence is 14 residues long. Germline V lookup: CDR1 SGDLS, CDR2 YYNGEE. The trim removed 2 bases at V and 8 bases at J, leaving 5 bases unmatched. These data originate in a study of early T cells in non-severe SARS-CoV-2 infection. Overall study: Unsorted whole blood bulk RNA was sequenced, with unpaired chains. Study observations and caveats: There was a bias toward anti-spike CD8 responses in VDJdb matching, which missed private and CD4 specificities.

The chain uses TRBV9 and TRBJ1-3, with 9 bases aligning to TRBD1. The specimen comprised whole blood, sampled at baseline. The TCR was taken from an adult who was a healthcare worker with PCR-confirmed SARS-CoV-2 infection or an uninfected control (not recorded which). The CDR3 DNA reads TGTGCCAGCAGCGTGGGACAGGGAGGAGACACCATATATTTT. This translates into CASSVGQGGDTIYF.